A selection of T cell receptor beta chains follows, all from one sample in a study of control samples from healthy donors and cancer patients. The assay was immunoSEQ multiplex PCR, and TCRdb's table has in-frame clones only and misses some. The data show approximately 24,000 clones, around 86% seen once. The specimen was PBMCs. The receptor source for this set is a man aged 55-75 years with colorectal cancer. The CDR3 runs from the conserved cysteine through the conserved F or W. Each record gives: D gene, J gene, clone size, V gene, CDR3 DNA, CDR3 protein. A D gene is named only where the DNA matches it firmly. Not all rows give a size; the values are once, few, many and, for expanded clones, a class.

d_call: -
j_call: TRBJ1-2
clone_size: -
v_call: TRBV5-5
cdr3_nt: TGTGCCAGCAGCAGGGGTGACTATGGCTACACCTTC
cdr3_aa: CASSRGDYGYTF

d_call: -
j_call: TRBJ2-7
clone_size: once
v_call: TRBV6-5
cdr3_nt: TGTGCCAGCAGGGCCGACAGCCACGAGCAGTACTTC
cdr3_aa: CASRADSHEQYF

d_call: -
j_call: TRBJ1-3
clone_size: -
v_call: TRBV5-6
cdr3_nt: TGTGCCAGCAGCTTTGAAAGCTCTGGAAACACCATATATTTT
cdr3_aa: CASSFESSGNTIYF

d_call: -
j_call: TRBJ1-2
clone_size: -
v_call: TRBV19
cdr3_nt: TGTGCCAGTAGTATAGATGCGACAGGCACTAACTATGGCTACACCTTC
cdr3_aa: CASSIDATGTNYGYTF

d_call: TRBD2
j_call: TRBJ2-3
clone_size: -
v_call: TRBV11-3
cdr3_nt: TGTGCCAGCAGCTTAGCCGGGACTAGCCTGGATACGCAGTATTTT
cdr3_aa: CASSLAGTSLDTQYF

d_call: TRBD1
j_call: TRBJ1-1
clone_size: -
v_call: TRBV5-1
cdr3_nt: TGCGCCAGCAGCTTGGCCGGACAGGCGTTGGCTTTCTTT
cdr3_aa: CASSLAGQALAFF

d_call: -
j_call: TRBJ1-1
clone_size: once
v_call: TRBV5-5
cdr3_nt: TGTGCCAGCAGCTTGGACACGAATTTCCACACTGAAGCTTTCTTT
cdr3_aa: CASSLDTNFHTEAFF

d_call: TRBD1
j_call: TRBJ1-1
clone_size: once
v_call: TRBV3-1/TRBV3-2
cdr3_nt: TGTGCCAGCAGCCGTCGGACAGGGGAAGAAGCTTTCTTT
cdr3_aa: CASSRRTGEEAFF

d_call: TRBD1
j_call: TRBJ1-6
clone_size: -
v_call: TRBV24-1
cdr3_nt: TGTGCCACCAGTGATTCGGGACAGGGGGATAATTCACCCCTCCACTTT
cdr3_aa: CATSDSGQGDNSPLHF

d_call: -
j_call: TRBJ2-7
clone_size: -
v_call: TRBV5-1
cdr3_nt: TGCGCCAGCAGCTTGGCGCCGGGGGCGAACAACGAGCAGTACTTC
cdr3_aa: CASSLAPGANNEQYF

d_call: TRBD1
j_call: TRBJ2-1
clone_size: -
v_call: TRBV18
cdr3_nt: TGTGCCAGCAGAACAGGGGGTTTTAGCTACAATGAGCAGTTCTTC
cdr3_aa: CASRTGGFSYNEQFF

d_call: -
j_call: TRBJ1-2
clone_size: -
v_call: TRBV5-6
cdr3_nt: TGTGCCAGCCAGCTGGGGGGGCAGGGACTTTCTCGGGATGGCTACACCTTC
cdr3_aa: CASQLGGQGLSRDGYTF

d_call: TRBD1
j_call: TRBJ2-7
clone_size: -
v_call: TRBV4-1
cdr3_nt: TGCGCCAGCAGCCAAGGGGACAGGGGAGCCTACGAGCAGTACTTC
cdr3_aa: CASSQGDRGAYEQYF

d_call: -
j_call: TRBJ2-1
clone_size: -
v_call: TRBV19
cdr3_nt: TGTGCCAGTCAATTTGGCTTGGGCATTGGTTACAATGAGCAGTTCTTC
cdr3_aa: CASQFGLGIGYNEQFF

d_call: -
j_call: TRBJ1-1
clone_size: -
v_call: TRBV6-6
cdr3_nt: TGTGCCAGCAGTCCCGGGGGGGGCACTGAAGCTTTCTTT
cdr3_aa: CASSPGGGTEAFF

d_call: -
j_call: TRBJ2-4
clone_size: -
v_call: TRBV12-3/TRBV12-4
cdr3_nt: TGTGCCAGCAGTTTTTGGGGAAGAAACATTCAGTACTTC
cdr3_aa: CASSFWGRNIQYF

d_call: TRBD1
j_call: TRBJ1-1
clone_size: -
v_call: TRBV10-3
cdr3_nt: TGTGCCATCAGTGAGTCGACAGGGTTCGGGCTTATGAACACTGAAGCTTTCTTT
cdr3_aa: CAISESTGFGLMNTEAFF

d_call: TRBD1
j_call: TRBJ2-2
clone_size: -
v_call: TRBV18
cdr3_nt: TGTGCCAGCTCACCTTTCTGGACAGGCGGTAACACCGGGGAGCTGTTTTTT
cdr3_aa: CASSPFWTGGNTGELFF

d_call: TRBD1
j_call: TRBJ2-7
clone_size: -
v_call: TRBV7-9
cdr3_nt: TGTGCCAGCAGCCGACAGGGCTTCTCCTACGAGCAGTACTTC
cdr3_aa: CASSRQGFSYEQYF

d_call: -
j_call: TRBJ1-2
clone_size: -
v_call: TRBV11-2
cdr3_nt: TGTGCCAGCAGCTTTCAACGGGGATATGGCTACACCTTC
cdr3_aa: CASSFQRGYGYTF

d_call: -
j_call: TRBJ1-1
clone_size: -
v_call: TRBV27
cdr3_nt: TGTGCCAGCGCCCGAGGCACTGAAGCTTTCTTT
cdr3_aa: CASARGTEAFF

d_call: -
j_call: TRBJ1-1
clone_size: -
v_call: TRBV5-1
cdr3_nt: TGCGCCAGCAGCACCGACAGGGAAGCTTTCTTT
cdr3_aa: CASSTDREAFF

d_call: -
j_call: TRBJ1-5
clone_size: -
v_call: TRBV6-5
cdr3_nt: TGTGCCAGCAGATCGACAGGAGACAGCAATCAGCCCCAGCATTTT
cdr3_aa: CASRSTGDSNQPQHF